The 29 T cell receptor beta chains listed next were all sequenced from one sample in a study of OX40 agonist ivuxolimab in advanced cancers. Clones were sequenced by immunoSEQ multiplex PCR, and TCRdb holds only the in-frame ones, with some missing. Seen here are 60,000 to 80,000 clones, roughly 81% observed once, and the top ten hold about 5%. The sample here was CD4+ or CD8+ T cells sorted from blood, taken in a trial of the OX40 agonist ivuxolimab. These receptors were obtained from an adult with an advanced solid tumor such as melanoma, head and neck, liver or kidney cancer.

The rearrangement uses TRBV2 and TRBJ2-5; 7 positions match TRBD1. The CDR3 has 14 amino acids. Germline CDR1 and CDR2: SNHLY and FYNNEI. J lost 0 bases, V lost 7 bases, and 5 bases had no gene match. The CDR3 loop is CASNLDRDQETQYF. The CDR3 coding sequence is TGTGCCAGCAACCTAGACAGGGACCAAGAGACCCAGTACTTC.

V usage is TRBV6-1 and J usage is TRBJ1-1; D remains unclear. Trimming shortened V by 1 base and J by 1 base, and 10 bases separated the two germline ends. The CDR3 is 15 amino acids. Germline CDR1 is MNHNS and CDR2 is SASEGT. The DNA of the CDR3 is TGTGCCAGCAGTGAAGGGCGGGCGGGGAACACTGAAGCTTTCTTT. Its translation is CASSEGRAGNTEAFF.

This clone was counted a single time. The CDR3 region is CASSYSRTVNTEAFF. The CDR3 DNA sequence: TGTGCCAGCAGTTACTCTAGGACAGTTAACACTGAAGCTTTCTTT. The chain carries TRBV6-6 and TRBJ1-1; D is perhaps TRBD1 (6 bases). Looked up from germline, CDR1 is MNHNY and CDR2 is SVGAGI (reference sequence). V lost 0 bases and J 2 bases, leaving 10 bases between the germline ends. The CDR3 runs 15 residues.

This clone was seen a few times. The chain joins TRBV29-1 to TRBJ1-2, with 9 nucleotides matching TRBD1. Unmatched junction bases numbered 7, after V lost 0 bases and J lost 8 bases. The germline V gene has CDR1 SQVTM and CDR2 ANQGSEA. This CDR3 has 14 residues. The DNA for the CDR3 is TGCAGCGTTGAAGATCAACAGGGGGCGCGGGGCTACACCTTC. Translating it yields CSVEDQQGARGYTF.

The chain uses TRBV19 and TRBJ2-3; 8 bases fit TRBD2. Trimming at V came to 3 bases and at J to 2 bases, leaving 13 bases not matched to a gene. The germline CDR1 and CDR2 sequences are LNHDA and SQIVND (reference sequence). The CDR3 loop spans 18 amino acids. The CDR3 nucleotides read TGTGCCAGTAGTATTAGTGGCGGGACGGGGGGGAACACAGATACGCAGTATTTT. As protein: CASSISGGTGGNTDTQYF.

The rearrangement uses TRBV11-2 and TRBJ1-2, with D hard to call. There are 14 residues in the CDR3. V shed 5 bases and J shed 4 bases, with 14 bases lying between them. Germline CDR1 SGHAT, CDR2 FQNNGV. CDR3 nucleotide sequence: TGTGCCAGCAGCCCGACGACTGGCCTCTATGGCTACACCTTC. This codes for CASSPTTGLYGYTF.

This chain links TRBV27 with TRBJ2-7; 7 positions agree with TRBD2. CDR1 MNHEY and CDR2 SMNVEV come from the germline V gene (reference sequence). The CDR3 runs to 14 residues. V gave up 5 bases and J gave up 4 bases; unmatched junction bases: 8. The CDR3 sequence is CASSLRGGSYEQYF. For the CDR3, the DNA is TGTGCCAGCAGTCTGAGGGGCGGGAGTTACGAGCAGTACTTC.

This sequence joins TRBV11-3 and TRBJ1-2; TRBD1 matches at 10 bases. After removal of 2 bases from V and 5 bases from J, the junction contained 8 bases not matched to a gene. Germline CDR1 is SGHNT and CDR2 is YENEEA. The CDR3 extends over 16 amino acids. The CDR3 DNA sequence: TGTGCCAGCAGCTTATCCGCGACAGGGGGCGATTATGGCTACACCTTC. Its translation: CASSLSATGGDYGYTF.

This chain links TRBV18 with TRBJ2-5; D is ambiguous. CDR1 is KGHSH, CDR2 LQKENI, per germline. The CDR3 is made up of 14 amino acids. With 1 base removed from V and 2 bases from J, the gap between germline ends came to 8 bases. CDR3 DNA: TGTGCCAGCTCACCACTGGGCAGACAAGAGACCCAGTACTTC. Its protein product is CASSPLGRQETQYF.

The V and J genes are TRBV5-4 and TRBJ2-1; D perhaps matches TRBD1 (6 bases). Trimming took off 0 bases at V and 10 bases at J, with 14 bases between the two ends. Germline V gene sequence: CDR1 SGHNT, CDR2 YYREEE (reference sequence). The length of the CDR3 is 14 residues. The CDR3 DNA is TGTGCCAGCAGCTTGGAGGACAGTTCGGCCGAGCAGTTCTTC. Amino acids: CASSLEDSSAEQFF.

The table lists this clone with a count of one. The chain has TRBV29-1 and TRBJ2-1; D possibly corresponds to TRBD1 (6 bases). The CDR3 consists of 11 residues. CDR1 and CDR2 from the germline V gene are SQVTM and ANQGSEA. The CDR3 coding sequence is TGCGCTAGTGAGACAGGCGATGAGCAGTTCTTC. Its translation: CASETGDEQFF.

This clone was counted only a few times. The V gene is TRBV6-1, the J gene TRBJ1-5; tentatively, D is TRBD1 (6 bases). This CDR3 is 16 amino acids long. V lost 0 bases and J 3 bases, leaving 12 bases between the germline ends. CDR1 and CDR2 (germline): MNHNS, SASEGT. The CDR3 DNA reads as TGTGCCAGCAGTGAAGCCCCACAGGGTGCCAATCAGCCCCAGCATTTT. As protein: CASSEAPQGANQPQHF.

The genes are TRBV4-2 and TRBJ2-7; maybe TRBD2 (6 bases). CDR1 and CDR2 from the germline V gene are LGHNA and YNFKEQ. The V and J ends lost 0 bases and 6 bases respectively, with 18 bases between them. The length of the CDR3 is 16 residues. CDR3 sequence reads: CASSQDLGRRGVEQYF. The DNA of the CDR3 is TGTGCCAGCAGCCAAGATCTAGGGAGGCGCGGGGTCGAGCAGTACTTC.

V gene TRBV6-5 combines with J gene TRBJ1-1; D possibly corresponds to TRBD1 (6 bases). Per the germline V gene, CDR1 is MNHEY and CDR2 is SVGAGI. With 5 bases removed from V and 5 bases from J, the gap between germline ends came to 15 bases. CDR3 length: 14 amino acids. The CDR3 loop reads CASSQGRGKTEAFF. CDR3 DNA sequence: TGTGCCAGCAGTCAGGGGAGGGGGAAAACTGAAGCTTTCTTT.

CDR3 sequence reads: CASSLARVVTFF. CDR3 DNA sequence: TGTGCCAGCAGCTTAGCCCGGGTTGTGACTTTCTTT. The chain couples TRBV7-9 to TRBJ1-1; no clear D gene. V was cut by 0 bases and J by 12 bases, with 11 bases left in between. This CDR3 is 12 amino acids long. From germline, CDR1 is SEHNR and CDR2 FQNEAQ (reference sequence).

The CDR3 DNA sequence: TGTGCCAGCAGCCAGAGGGATCTCTCCTACGAGCAGTACTTC. Translating gives CASSQRDLSYEQYF. The gene calls are TRBV6-1 and TRBJ2-7; weak D call: TRBD2 (5 bases). This CDR3 has 14 residues. Germline V CDR1 and CDR2: MNHNS, SASEGT. Trimming pared 6 bases from V and 0 bases from J, leaving 12 bases between.

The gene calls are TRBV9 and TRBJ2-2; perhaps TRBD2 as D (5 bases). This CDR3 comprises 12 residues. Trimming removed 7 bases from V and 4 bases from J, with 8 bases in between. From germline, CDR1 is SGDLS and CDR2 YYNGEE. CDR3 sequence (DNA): TGTGCCAGCTCGAGGGTCACCGGGGAGCTGTTTTTT. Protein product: CASSRVTGELFF. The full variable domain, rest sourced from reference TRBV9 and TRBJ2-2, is DSGVTQTPKHLITATGQRVTLRCSPRSGDLSVYWYQQSLDQGLQFLIQYYNGEERAKGNILERFSAQQFPDLHSELNLSSLELGDSALYFCASSRVTGELFFGEGSRLTVL.

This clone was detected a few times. Here the CDR3 DNA reads TGTGCCAGCAGTTTATACGGGCCGGGTGAATCACCCCTCCACTTT. Its protein product is CASSLYGPGESPLHF. This chain links TRBV28 with TRBJ1-6; no definite D call. Germline CDR1 and CDR2: MDHEN and SYDVKM. V dropped 1 base and J dropped 10 bases, with 14 bases sitting between them. The length of the CDR3 is 15 residues.

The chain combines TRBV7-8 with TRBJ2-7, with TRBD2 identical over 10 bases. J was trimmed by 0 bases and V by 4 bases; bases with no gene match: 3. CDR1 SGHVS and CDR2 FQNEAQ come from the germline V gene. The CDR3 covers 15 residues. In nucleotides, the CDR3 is TGTGCCAGCAGCTCTTCTAGCGGGAGCTCCTACGAGCAGTACTTC. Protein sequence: CASSSSSGSSYEQYF.

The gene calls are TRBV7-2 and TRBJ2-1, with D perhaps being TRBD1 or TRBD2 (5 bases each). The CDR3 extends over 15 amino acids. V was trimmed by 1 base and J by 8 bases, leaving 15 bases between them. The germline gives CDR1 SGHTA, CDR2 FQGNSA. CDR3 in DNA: TGTGCCAGCAGCTTAGGAGGGGCCGAAACCGATGAGCAGTTCTTC. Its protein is CASSLGGAETDEQFF. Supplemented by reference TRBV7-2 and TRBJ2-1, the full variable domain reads GAGVSQSPSNKVTEKGKDVELRCDPISGHTALYWYRQSLGQGLEFLIYFQGNSAPDKSGLPSDRFSAERTGGSVSTLTIQRTQQEDSAVYLCASSLGGAETDEQFFGPGTRLTVL.

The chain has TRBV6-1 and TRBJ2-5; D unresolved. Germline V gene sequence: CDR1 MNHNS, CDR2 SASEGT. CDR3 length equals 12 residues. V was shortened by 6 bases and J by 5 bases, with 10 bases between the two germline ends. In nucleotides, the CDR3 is TGTGCCAGCAGGGCAGGTGCGGAGACCCAGTACTTC. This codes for CASRAGAETQYF.

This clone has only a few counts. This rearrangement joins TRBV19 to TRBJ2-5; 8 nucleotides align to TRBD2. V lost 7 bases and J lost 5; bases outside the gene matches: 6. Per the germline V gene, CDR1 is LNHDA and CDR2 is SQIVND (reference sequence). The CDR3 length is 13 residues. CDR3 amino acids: CASTQGLGETQYF. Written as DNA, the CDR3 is TGTGCCAGTACCCAGGGACTAGGGGAGACCCAGTACTTC. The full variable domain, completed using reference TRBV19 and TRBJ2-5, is DGGITQSPKYLFRKEGQNVTLSCEQNLNHDAMYWYRQDPGQGLRLIYYSQIVNDFQKGDIAEGYSVSREKKESFPLTVTSAQKNPTAFYLCASTQGLGETQYFGPGTRLLVL.

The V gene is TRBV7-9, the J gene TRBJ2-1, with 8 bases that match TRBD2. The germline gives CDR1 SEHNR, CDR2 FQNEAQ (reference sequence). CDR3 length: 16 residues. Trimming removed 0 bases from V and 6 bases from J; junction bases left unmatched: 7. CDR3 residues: CASSLASGGPANEQFF. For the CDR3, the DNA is TGTGCCAGCAGCTTAGCGTCGGGAGGGCCGGCCAATGAGCAGTTCTTC.

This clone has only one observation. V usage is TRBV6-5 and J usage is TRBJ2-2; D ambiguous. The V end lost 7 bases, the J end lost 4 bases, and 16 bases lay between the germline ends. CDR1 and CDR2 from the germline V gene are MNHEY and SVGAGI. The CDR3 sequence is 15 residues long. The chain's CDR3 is CASTPGTLSTGELFF. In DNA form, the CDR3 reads TGTGCCAGCACCCCCGGCACCCTGAGCACCGGGGAGCTGTTTTTT.

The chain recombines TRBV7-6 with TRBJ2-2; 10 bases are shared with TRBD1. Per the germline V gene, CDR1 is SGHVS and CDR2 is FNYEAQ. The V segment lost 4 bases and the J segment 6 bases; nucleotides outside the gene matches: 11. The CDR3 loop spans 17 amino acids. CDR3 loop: CASSYQGVGQGAGELFF. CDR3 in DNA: TGTGCCAGCAGCTACCAGGGCGTAGGACAGGGGGCCGGGGAGCTGTTTTTT. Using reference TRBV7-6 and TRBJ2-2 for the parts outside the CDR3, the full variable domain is GAGVSQSPRYKVTKRGQDVALRCDPISGHVSLYWYRQALGQGPEFLTYFNYEAQQDKSGLPNDRFSAERPEGSISTLTIQRTEQRDSAMYRCASSYQGVGQGAGELFFGEGSRLTVL.

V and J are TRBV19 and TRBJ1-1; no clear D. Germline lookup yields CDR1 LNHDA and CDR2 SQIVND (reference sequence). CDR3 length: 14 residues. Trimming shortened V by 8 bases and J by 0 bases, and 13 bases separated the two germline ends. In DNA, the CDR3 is TGTGCCAGTGCAGAGCCACGCCTGAACACTGAAGCTTTCTTT. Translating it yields CASAEPRLNTEAFF.

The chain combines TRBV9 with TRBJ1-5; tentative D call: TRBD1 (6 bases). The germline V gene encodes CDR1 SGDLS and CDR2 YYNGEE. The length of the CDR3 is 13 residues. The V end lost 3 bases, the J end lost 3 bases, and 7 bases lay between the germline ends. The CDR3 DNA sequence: TGTGCCAGCAGCGGGGACACCAATCAGCCCCAGCATTTT. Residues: CASSGDTNQPQHF.

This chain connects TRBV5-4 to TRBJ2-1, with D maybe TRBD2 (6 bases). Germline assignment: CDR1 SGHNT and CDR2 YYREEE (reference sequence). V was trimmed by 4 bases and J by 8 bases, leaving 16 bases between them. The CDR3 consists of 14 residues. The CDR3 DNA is TGTGCCAGCAGCACTATGACTAGAGGGGATGAGCAGTTCTTC. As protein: CASSTMTRGDEQFF.

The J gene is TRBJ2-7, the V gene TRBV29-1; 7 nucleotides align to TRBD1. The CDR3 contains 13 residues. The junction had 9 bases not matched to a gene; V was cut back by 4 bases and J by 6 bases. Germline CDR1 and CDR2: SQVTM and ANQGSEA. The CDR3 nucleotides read TGCAGCGTTGCAGGGGACAGCAGCGCCGAGCAGTACTTC. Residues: CSVAGDSSAEQYF.